These T cell receptor beta chains were read from a single sample in a study of T-cell memory formation after mild COVID-19. MiXCR was run by TCRdb on the 5' RACE reads, yielding one entry per CDR3 protein. The table has about 620,000 distinct CDR3 sequences, roughly 18% seen once. Input material: PBMCs or a T cell subset sorted from them (not recorded which). The receptors derive from an adult woman who had mild COVID-19 (a few samples of this study predate the infection). Cell type and time point are not known. The CDR3 runs from the conserved cysteine through the conserved F or W. Fields, in order: D gene, clone size, V gene, J gene, CDR3 DNA, CDR3 protein. A D gene is named only where the DNA matches it firmly. Only part of the rows carry a size: once, few, many, or a class if the clone is expanded.

d_gene: NA; abundance: few; v_gene: TRBV12-3/TRBV12-4; j_gene: TRBJ2-5; CDR3nt: TGTGCCAGCAAGGTAGAGGGGTGGGGCCAAGAGACCCAGTACTTC; CDR3aa: CASKVEGWGQETQYF
d_gene: NA; abundance: NA; v_gene: TRBV7-9; j_gene: TRBJ1-1; CDR3nt: TGTGCCAGCAGCCCCTCAGGGCAGAGAGAAGCTTTCTTT; CDR3aa: CASSPSGQREAFF
d_gene: NA; abundance: few; v_gene: TRBV7-9; j_gene: TRBJ2-2; CDR3nt: TGTGCCAGCAGCCCCCCCCTGTCTACCGGGGAGCTGTTTTTT; CDR3aa: CASSPPLSTGELFF
d_gene: NA; abundance: few; v_gene: TRBV19; j_gene: TRBJ2-1; CDR3nt: TGTGCCAGTAGTAAATTGGGGAATGAGCAGTTCTTC; CDR3aa: CASSKLGNEQFF
d_gene: NA; abundance: NA; v_gene: TRBV2; j_gene: TRBJ2-1; CDR3nt: TGTGCCAGCAGTGAACTCCGGAACTACAATGAGCAGTTCTTC; CDR3aa: CASSELRNYNEQFF
d_gene: TRBD2; abundance: NA; v_gene: TRBV9; j_gene: TRBJ2-5; CDR3nt: TGTGCCAGCAGCACCCACCCCGGGGGGACTAGCGGCCTTCTACAAGAGACCCAGTACTTC; CDR3aa: CASSTHPGGTSGLLQETQYF
d_gene: TRBD2; abundance: NA; v_gene: TRBV27; j_gene: TRBJ2-7; CDR3nt: TGTGCCAGCAGTTTTTCTGCGGGGGGGGTCTACGAGCAGTACTTC; CDR3aa: CASSFSAGGVYEQYF
d_gene: NA; abundance: few; v_gene: TRBV7-9; j_gene: TRBJ2-3; CDR3nt: TGTGCCAGCAGCCTGTCTGAGGTCGCCGGAGCAGATACGCAGTATTTT; CDR3aa: CASSLSEVAGADTQYF
d_gene: TRBD2; abundance: few; v_gene: TRBV4-2; j_gene: TRBJ2-5; CDR3nt: TGTGCCAGCAGCCTTCTGGGACTAGCGGACCAAGAGACCCAGTACTTC; CDR3aa: CASSLLGLADQETQYF
d_gene: NA; abundance: many; v_gene: TRBV5-1; j_gene: TRBJ2-1; CDR3nt: TGCGCCAGCAGCCCCAGTTGGCTTCCTGAGGTTGTGTATGAGCAGTTCTTC; CDR3aa: CASSPSWLPEVVYEQFF
d_gene: TRBD1; abundance: NA; v_gene: TRBV27; j_gene: TRBJ2-6; CDR3nt: TGTGCCAGCAGGGTGACAGGGATCCCCTCTGGGGCCAACGTCCTGACTTTC; CDR3aa: CASRVTGIPSGANVLTF
d_gene: TRBD1; abundance: NA; v_gene: TRBV4-1; j_gene: TRBJ2-3; CDR3nt: TGCGCCAGCAGCCAAGTCGACAGGGCAACAGATACGCAGTATTTT; CDR3aa: CASSQVDRATDTQYF
d_gene: NA; abundance: few; v_gene: TRBV7-2; j_gene: TRBJ2-3; CDR3nt: TGTGCCAGCAGCTTAGGGGGGAGGTGGTACACAGATACGCAGTATTTT; CDR3aa: CASSLGGRWYTDTQYF
d_gene: NA; abundance: few; v_gene: TRBV5-1; j_gene: TRBJ1-2; CDR3nt: TGCGCCAGCAGCTTGGATGGGTTCAACACCTTC; CDR3aa: CASSLDGFNTF
d_gene: TRBD2; abundance: once; v_gene: TRBV19; j_gene: TRBJ2-1; CDR3nt: TGTGCCAGTAGTTCGATGCGCGGGAGGTTTGAGCAGTTCTTC; CDR3aa: CASSSMRGRFEQFF
d_gene: TRBD1; abundance: NA; v_gene: TRBV24-1; j_gene: TRBJ2-3; CDR3nt: TGTGCCACCAGTTCAGCGGGGGACAGGGGTGCCACAGATACGCAGTATTTT; CDR3aa: CATSSAGDRGATDTQYF
d_gene: NA; abundance: NA; v_gene: TRBV29-1; j_gene: TRBJ2-2; CDR3nt: TGCAGCGTTGGAGGGAAGTCCGGCACCGGGGAGCTGTTTTTT; CDR3aa: CSVGGKSGTGELFF
d_gene: NA; abundance: NA; v_gene: TRBV2; j_gene: TRBJ1-2; CDR3nt: TGTGCCAGCAGTGAAGCGCGTCCGGATGGCTACACCTTC; CDR3aa: CASSEARPDGYTF